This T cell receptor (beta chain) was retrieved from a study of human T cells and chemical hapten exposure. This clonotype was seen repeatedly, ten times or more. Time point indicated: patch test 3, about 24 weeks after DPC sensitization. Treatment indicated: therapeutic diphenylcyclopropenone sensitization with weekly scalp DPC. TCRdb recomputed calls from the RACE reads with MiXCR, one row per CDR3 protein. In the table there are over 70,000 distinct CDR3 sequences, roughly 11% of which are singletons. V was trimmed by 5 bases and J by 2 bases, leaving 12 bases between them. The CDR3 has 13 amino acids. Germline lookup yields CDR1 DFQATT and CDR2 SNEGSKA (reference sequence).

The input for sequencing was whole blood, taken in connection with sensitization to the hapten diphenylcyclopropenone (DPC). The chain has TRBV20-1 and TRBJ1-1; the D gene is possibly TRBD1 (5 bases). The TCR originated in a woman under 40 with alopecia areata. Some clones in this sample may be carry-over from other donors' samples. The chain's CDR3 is CSAHRQTNTEAFF. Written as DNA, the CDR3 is TGCAGTGCTCATCGACAGACCAACACTGAAGCTTTCTTT.